The 6 T cell receptor beta chains given below trace back to one sample, sequenced in a study of T cell responses to AZD1222 COVID-19 vaccine. Profiled with immunoSEQ multiplex PCR; TCRdb holds only in-frame clones, not every one. Of some 150,000 clones in the sample, 90% to 95% are singletons; the top ten hold about 9%. The specimen was peripheral blood, collected on day 0 of AZD1222 vaccination. These receptors originate from an adult in good health.

The chain uses TRBV28 and TRBJ1-2, with D hard to call. V was cut by 5 bases and J by 0 bases, with 7 bases left in between. The CDR3 contains 13 residues. The germline V gene has CDR1 MDHEN and CDR2 SYDVKM. In nucleotides, the CDR3 is TGTGCCAGCAGTGTCAGCGCTAACTATGGCTACACCTTC. Protein product: CASSVSANYGYTF.

This sequence joins TRBV7-3 and TRBJ2-1, with D maybe TRBD1 (6 bases). CDR1 SGHTA and CDR2 FQGTGA come from the germline V gene. There are 14 residues in the CDR3. Trimming took off 6 bases at V and 16 bases at J, with 25 bases between the two ends. The CDR3 loop is CASSRTGGDRWAFF. CDR3 bases: TGTGCCAGCAGTCGCACTGGGGGAGACAGGTGGGCATTCTTC.

The chain joins TRBV9 to TRBJ2-3; a possible D gene is TRBD2 (6 bases). The CDR3 is 15 residues long. V shed 1 base and J shed 3 bases, with 12 bases lying between them. CDR1 SGDLS and CDR2 YYNGEE come from the germline V gene. The CDR3 nucleotides are TGTGCCAGCAGCGTACAACCGGGGGAAACAGATACGCAGTATTTT. The encoded protein is CASSVQPGETDTQYF.

The chain has TRBV27 and TRBJ1-2; possibly TRBD1 for D (5 bases). There are 15 residues in the CDR3. Germline CDR1 reads MNHEY; CDR2 reads SMNVEV (reference sequence). Between the trimmed V and J ends, which lost 5 bases and 8 bases, there was a span of 21 bases. CDR3 coding DNA: TGTGCCAGCAGTCCAGGGAGGGGCAGGCTAGGCGGCTACACCTTC. It encodes CASSPGRGRLGGYTF.

The sample holds one count of this clone. The rearrangement uses TRBV27 and TRBJ2-1; 9 bases agree with TRBD1. Germline assignment: CDR1 MNHEY and CDR2 SMNVEV (reference sequence). V gave up 3 bases and J gave up 7 bases; unmatched junction bases: 7. This CDR3 has 15 amino acids. CDR3 coding DNA: TGTGCCAGCAGTTTGGGGACAGGGTGGGAGAATGAGCAGTTCTTC. Residues: CASSLGTGWENEQFF.

CDR3: CASSQTSGAETQYF. CDR3 DNA sequence: TGTGCCAGCAGCCAAACTAGCGGGGCAGAGACCCAGTACTTC. The rearrangement links TRBV6-2 or TRBV6-3 to TRBJ2-5; 10 nucleotides match TRBD2. Losses at the gene ends were 6 bases for V and 4 bases for J; bases not matched to a gene: 5. This CDR3 is built from 14 residues. Germline assignment: CDR1 MNHEY and CDR2 SVGEGT.